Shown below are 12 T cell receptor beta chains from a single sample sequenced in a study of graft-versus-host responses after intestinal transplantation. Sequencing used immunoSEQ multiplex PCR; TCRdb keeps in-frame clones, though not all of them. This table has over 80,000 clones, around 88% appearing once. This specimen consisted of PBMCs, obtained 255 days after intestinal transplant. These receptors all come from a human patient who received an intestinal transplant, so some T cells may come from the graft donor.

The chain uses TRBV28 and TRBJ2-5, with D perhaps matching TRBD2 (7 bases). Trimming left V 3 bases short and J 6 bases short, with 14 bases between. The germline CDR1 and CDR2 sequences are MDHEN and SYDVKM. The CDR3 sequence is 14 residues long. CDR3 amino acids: CASSFGGRGQTQYF. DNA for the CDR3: TGTGCCAGCAGTTTCGGGGGGCGGGGACAGACCCAGTACTTC.

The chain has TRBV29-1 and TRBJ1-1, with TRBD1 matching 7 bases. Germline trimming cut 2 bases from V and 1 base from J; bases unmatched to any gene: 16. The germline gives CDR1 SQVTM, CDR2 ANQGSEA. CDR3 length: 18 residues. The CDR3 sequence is CSVESYPQGRRENTEAFF. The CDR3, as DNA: TGCAGCGTTGAAAGCTATCCACAGGGGAGGAGGGAGAACACTGAAGCTTTCTTT.

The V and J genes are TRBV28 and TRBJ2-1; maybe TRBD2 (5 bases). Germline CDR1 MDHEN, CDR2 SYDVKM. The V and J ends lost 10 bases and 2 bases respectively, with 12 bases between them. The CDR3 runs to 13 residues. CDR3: CATTTNPYNEQFF. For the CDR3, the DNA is TGTGCCACGACGACTAACCCCTACAATGAGCAGTTCTTC.

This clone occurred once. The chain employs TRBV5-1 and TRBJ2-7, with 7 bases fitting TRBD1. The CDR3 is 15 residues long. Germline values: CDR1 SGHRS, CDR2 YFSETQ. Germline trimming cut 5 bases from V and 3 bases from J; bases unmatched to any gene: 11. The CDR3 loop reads CASRTRGSKSYEQYF. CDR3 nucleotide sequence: TGCGCCAGCAGAACCAGGGGGTCGAAGAGCTACGAGCAGTACTTC.

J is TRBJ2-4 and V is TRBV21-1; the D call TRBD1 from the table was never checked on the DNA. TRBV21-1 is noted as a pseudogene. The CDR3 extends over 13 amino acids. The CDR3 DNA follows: TGTGCCAGCAGCAAAGCGGGCACAGACATTCAGTACTTC. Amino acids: CASSKAGTDIQYF.

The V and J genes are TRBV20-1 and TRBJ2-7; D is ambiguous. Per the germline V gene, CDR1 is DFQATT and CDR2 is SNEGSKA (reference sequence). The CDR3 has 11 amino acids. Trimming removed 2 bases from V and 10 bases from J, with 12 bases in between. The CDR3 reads CSARPRHPQYV. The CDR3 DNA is TGCAGTGCTAGACCCCGGCATCCCCAGTACGTC.

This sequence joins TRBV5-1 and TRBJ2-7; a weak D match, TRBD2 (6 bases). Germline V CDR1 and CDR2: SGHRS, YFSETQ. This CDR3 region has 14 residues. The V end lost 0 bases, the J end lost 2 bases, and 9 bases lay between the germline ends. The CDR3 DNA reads TGCGCCAGCAGCTTGGGGGGGGTCGCCTACGAGCAGTACTTC. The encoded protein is CASSLGGVAYEQYF.

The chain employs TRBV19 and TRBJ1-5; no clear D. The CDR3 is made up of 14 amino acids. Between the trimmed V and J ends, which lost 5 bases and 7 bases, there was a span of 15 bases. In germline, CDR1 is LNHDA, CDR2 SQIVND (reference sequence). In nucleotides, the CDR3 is TGTGCCAGTAGTTCCCCAGTCGTGGGCCAGCCCCAGCATTTT. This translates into CASSSPVVGQPQHF.

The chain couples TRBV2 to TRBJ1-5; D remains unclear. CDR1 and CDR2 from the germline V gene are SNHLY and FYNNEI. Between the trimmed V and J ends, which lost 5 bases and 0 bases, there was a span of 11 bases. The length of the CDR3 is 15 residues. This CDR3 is CASSRRDYSNQPQHF. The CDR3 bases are TGTGCCAGCAGTCGACGGGATTATAGCAATCAGCCCCAGCATTTT.

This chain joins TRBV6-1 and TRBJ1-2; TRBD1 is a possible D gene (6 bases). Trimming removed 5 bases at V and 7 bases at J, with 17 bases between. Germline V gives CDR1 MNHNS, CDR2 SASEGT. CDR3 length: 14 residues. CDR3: CASSFGQLGSGYTF. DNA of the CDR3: TGTGCCAGCAGTTTTGGACAGCTTGGCTCTGGCTACACCTTC.

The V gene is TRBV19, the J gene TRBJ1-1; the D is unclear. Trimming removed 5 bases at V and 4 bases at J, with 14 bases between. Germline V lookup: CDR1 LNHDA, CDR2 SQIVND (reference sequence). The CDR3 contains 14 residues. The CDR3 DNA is TGTGCCAGTAGTTTAGCCGCGGCGGGCACTGAAGCTTTCTTT. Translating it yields CASSLAAAGTEAFF. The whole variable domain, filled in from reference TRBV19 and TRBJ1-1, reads DGGITQSPKYLFRKEGQNVTLSCEQNLNHDAMYWYRQDPGQGLRLIYYSQIVNDFQKGDIAEGYSVSREKKESFPLTVTSAQKNPTAFYLCASSLAAAGTEAFFGQGTRLTVV.

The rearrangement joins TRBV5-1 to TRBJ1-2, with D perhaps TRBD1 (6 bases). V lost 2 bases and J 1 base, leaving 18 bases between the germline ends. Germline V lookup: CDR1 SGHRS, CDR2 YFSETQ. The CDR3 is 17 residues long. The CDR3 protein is CASSLQIPGAINYGYTF. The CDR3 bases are TGCGCCAGCAGCTTACAAATCCCAGGGGCCATTAACTATGGCTACACCTTC.